This T cell receptor (beta chain) was profiled in a study of identical twins. The CDR3 is 15 amino acids. J was trimmed by 1 base and V by 4 bases; bases with no gene match: 3. Germline V gene lookup returns CDR1 MNHEY and CDR2 SVGAGI. Everyone who gave samples was a healthy Caucasian. A universal primer site was added by template switching, and unique molecular identifiers were carried by the cDNA. Each CDR3 protein is one row after TCRdb ran MiXCR on the 5' RACE reads. This table holds 350,000 to 500,000 distinct CDR3 sequences, less than 20% found once. Broader study findings: Where out-of-frame alpha sequences were twin-shared, they showed excess low generation probability. Abundant cord blood beta clonotypes carried fewer insertions; memory repertoires showed none.

At least ten counts were recorded for this clonotype. Antigen: not known. This chain joins TRBV6-5 and TRBJ2-3; 9 bases agree with TRBD1. Sequencing used naive T cells sorted from blood. The receptor was derived from a man over 45 in good health. The CDR3 sequence: CASSSRTGGTDTQYF. The CDR3 DNA reads TGTGCCAGCAGTTCGAGGACAGGGGGCACAGATACGCAGTATTTT.